Listed here are 23 T cell receptor beta chains from one sample, sequenced in a study of blood T cell repertoires in COVID-19. The assay was immunoSEQ multiplex PCR, and TCRdb's table has in-frame clones only and misses some. The table has about 280,000 clones, around 86% seen once. Sample: peripheral blood. The receptors come from a woman in her twenties or thirties with active or convalescent COVID-19.

This clone was seen a single time. This chain uses TRBV6-1 with TRBJ2-3; TRBD1 is a possible D gene (5 bases). The length of the CDR3 is 17 residues. Germline V gene lookup returns CDR1 MNHNS and CDR2 SASEGT. Trimming left V 4 bases short and J 1 base short, with 18 bases between. CDR3 amino acids: CASSGRQGLSRTDTQYF. DNA for the CDR3: TGTGCCAGCAGTGGGCGGCAGGGCCTGTCCCGCACAGATACGCAGTATTTT.

This chain uses TRBV3-1 (or the pseudogene TRBV3-2) with TRBJ2-5, with TRBD2 matching 9 bases. This CDR3 is 17 amino acids long. The germline V gene encodes CDR1 LGHDT and CDR2 YNNKEL (reference sequence). V lost 7 bases and J lost 8; bases outside the gene matches: 20. The CDR3 DNA reads as TGTGCCAGCACCCCGGGGAGCGGGGGGTTTCTGACCGAAACCCAGTACTTC. Its translation: CASTPGSGGFLTETQYF.

The chain couples TRBV29-1 to TRBJ1-2; D is perhaps TRBD1 (5 bases). The germline V gene has CDR1 SQVTM and CDR2 ANQGSEA. V dropped 7 bases and J dropped 2 bases, with 11 bases sitting between them. The CDR3 contains 12 residues. The CDR3 region is CSAWTLNYGYTF. The CDR3 DNA sequence: TGCAGCGCCTGGACACTGAACTATGGCTACACCTTC. Full variable domain (missing parts from reference TRBV29-1 and TRBJ1-2): SAVISQKPSRDICQRGTSLTIQCQVDSQVTMMFWYRQQPGQSLTLIATANQGSEATYESGFVIDKFPISRPNLTFSTLTVSNMSPEDSSIYLCSAWTLNYGYTFGSGTRLTVV.

The rearrangement uses TRBV28 and TRBJ2-1, with D maybe TRBD2 (5 bases). V dropped 9 bases and J dropped 9 bases, with 21 bases sitting between them. Germline CDR1 and CDR2: MDHEN and SYDVKM. This CDR3 is built from 14 residues. The CDR3 nucleotides are TGTGCCAGTTCCCGGCCTTCGGGGATCGGTGAGCAGTTCTTC. Amino acid sequence: CASSRPSGIGEQFF.

The J gene is TRBJ1-1, the V gene TRBV10-3; D may be TRBD1 (5 bases). Germline values: CDR1 ENHRY, CDR2 SYGVKD. The CDR3 contains 15 residues. V was cut by 3 bases and J by 10 bases, with 21 bases left in between. The CDR3 reads CAISEGDSRNSPAFF. The CDR3 DNA is TGTGCCATCAGTGAAGGCGACAGCAGAAACTCGCCAGCTTTCTTT.

This rearrangement joins TRBV19 to TRBJ1-2; 10 nucleotides match TRBD1. The length of the CDR3 is 15 residues. Germline CDR1 reads LNHDA; CDR2 reads SQIVND (reference sequence). V shed 8 bases, J shed 4 bases, and the junction held 10 bases outside the gene matches. The CDR3 DNA follows: TGTGCCAGTGCCAAAGACAGGGGGCAAAGCTATGGCTACACCTTC. It codes for CASAKDRGQSYGYTF.

This sequence joins TRBV12-3 or TRBV12-4 and TRBJ1-3; no reliable D call. The CDR3 extends over 13 amino acids. V lost 6 bases to trimming and J lost 7 bases, with 13 bases between them. CDR3 amino acids: CASSLLPSNTIYF. Written as DNA, the CDR3 is TGTGCCAGCAGCCTGCTCCCGAGTAACACCATATATTTT.

The CDR3 reads CASSLVPGTVSSGNTIYF. For the CDR3, the DNA is TGTGCCAGCAGCTTAGTCCCCGGGACAGTGAGCTCTGGAAACACCATATATTTT. This sequence joins TRBV11-2 and TRBJ1-3, with TRBD1 identical over 7 bases. CDR3 length: 18 residues. CDR1 and CDR2 (germline): SGHAT, FQNNGV. V was clipped by 1 base and J by 0 bases; unmatched bases: 9.

This chain links TRBV7-2 with TRBJ1-1; D remains unclear. Deletions cut 2 bases from V and 8 bases from J, with 9 bases between. Germline V gene data show CDR1 as SGHTA and CDR2 as FQGNSA. CDR3 length: 12 residues. The CDR3 protein is CASSLNPYEAFF. The CDR3 coding sequence is TGTGCCAGCAGCTTAAATCCCTACGAAGCTTTCTTT.

J is TRBJ1-4 and V is TRBV5-1; 7 positions agree with TRBD1. J was trimmed by 5 bases and V by 3 bases; bases with no gene match: 7. This CDR3 spans 15 amino acids. Per germline, CDR1 SGHRS and CDR2 YFSETQ. Here the CDR3 reads CASSSLGTENEKLFF. The CDR3 nucleotides read TGCGCCAGCAGCTCCCTTGGGACAGAGAATGAAAAACTGTTTTTT.

In DNA, the CDR3 is TGTGCCAGCAGTTTAATTCCCCCCGGGGGCGGGGAGCTGTTTTTT. It is translated as CASSLIPPGGGELFF. The genes are TRBV27 and TRBJ2-2, with D possibly matching TRBD2 (6 bases). V was shortened by 2 bases and J by 7 bases, with 14 bases between the two germline ends. The CDR3 length is 15 residues. The germline V gene encodes CDR1 MNHEY and CDR2 SMNVEV (reference sequence).

V gene TRBV3-1 (or the pseudogene TRBV3-2) combines with J gene TRBJ2-5; 9 bases map to TRBD2. Germline V CDR1 and CDR2: LGHDT, YNNKEL (reference sequence). J gave up 5 bases and V 2 bases, and 9 bases lay outside the gene matches. The CDR3 contains 16 residues. The CDR3 protein is CASSQRGLAGEETQYF. Written as DNA, the CDR3 is TGTGCCAGCAGCCAAAGGGGTTTAGCGGGGGAGGAGACCCAGTACTTC.

Points on this clone: One end of the junction does not line up with germline, which may come from a read error. This rearrangement joins TRBV28 to TRBJ1-1; D not resolved. CDR1 is MDHEN, CDR2 SYDVKM, per germline. The CDR3 covers 13 residues. In DNA, the CDR3 is TGTGCCAGCAGTAAGCCCTTTGGGCCTGACGCTTTCTTT. This sequence encodes CASSKPFGPDAFF.

The chain couples TRBV7-3 to TRBJ2-6; maybe TRBD2 (5 bases). The CDR3 has 16 residues. Deletions cut 7 bases from V and 0 bases from J, with 13 bases between. Germline CDR1 is SGHTA and CDR2 is FQGTGA. The CDR3 reads CASTGGRRSGANVLTF. The CDR3 nucleotides read TGTGCCAGCACTGGAGGACGGCGCTCTGGGGCCAACGTCCTGACTTTC.

This rearrangement joins TRBV28 to TRBJ1-2; the D is unclear. Germline V gene data show CDR1 as MDHEN and CDR2 as SYDVKM. The CDR3 totals 14 residues. Trimming stripped 6 bases from V and 6 bases from J, with 17 bases between. The CDR3 region is CASRGGRRVDGYTF. CDR3 nucleotide sequence: TGTGCCAGCAGGGGAGGAAGGCGGGTTGATGGCTACACCTTC.

V gene TRBV11-3 combines with J gene TRBJ2-7; TRBD2 agrees at 7 bases. Germline V gives CDR1 SGHNT, CDR2 YENEEA. The CDR3 length is 19 residues. V was pared by 0 bases and J by 0 bases, with 14 bases of the junction left unmatched. This CDR3 is CASSLDRGRGEILSYEQYF. Written as DNA, the CDR3 is TGTGCCAGCAGCTTAGATCGAGGGAGGGGCGAGATCCTCTCCTACGAGCAGTACTTC.

The chain uses TRBV3-1 (or the pseudogene TRBV3-2) and TRBJ2-3; 7 nucleotides match TRBD2. The CDR3 is made up of 13 amino acids. Germline values: CDR1 LGHDT, CDR2 YNNKEL (reference sequence). V lost 4 bases, J lost 8 bases, and 6 bases stayed unmatched. The CDR3 loop is CASSPFPGGTQYF. The CDR3 nucleotides are TGTGCCAGCAGCCCCTTTCCGGGGGGTACGCAGTATTTT.

Turning to this clone: One junction end disagrees with the germline gene, perhaps due to a read error. The chain combines TRBV7-2 with TRBJ2-1; D is perhaps TRBD2 (5 bases). This CDR3 contains 11 residues. Germline CDR1 SGHTA, CDR2 FQGNSA. The CDR3 protein is CVSGQAGEQFF. CDR3 bases: TGTGTCAGCGGTCAAGCCGGTGAGCAGTTCTTC. Drawing the rest from reference TRBV7-2 and TRBJ2-1, the complete variable domain is GAGVSQSPSNKVTEKGKDVELRCDPISGHTALYWYRQSLGQGLEFLIYFQGNSAPDKSGLPSDRFSAERTGGSVSTLTIQRTQQEDSAVYLCVSGQAGEQFFGPGTRLTVL.

The chain employs TRBV9 and TRBJ1-1; no reliable D call. This CDR3 is 13 amino acids long. Germline CDR1 is SGDLS and CDR2 is YYNGEE. Trimming shortened V by 5 bases and J by 0 bases, and 8 bases separated the two germline ends. The CDR3 loop is CASRSGMNTEAFF. In nucleotides, the CDR3 is TGTGCCAGCAGGTCGGGGATGAACACTGAAGCTTTCTTT. The entire variable domain, with the rest obtained from reference TRBV9 and TRBJ1-1, is as follows: DSGVTQTPKHLITATGQRVTLRCSPRSGDLSVYWYQQSLDQGLQFLIQYYNGEERAKGNILERFSAQQFPDLHSELNLSSLELGDSALYFCASRSGMNTEAFFGQGTRLTVV.

The V call is TRBV28, the J call TRBJ1-2; 8 bases are a match to TRBD1. There are 13 residues in the CDR3. V dropped 4 bases and J dropped 8; count of bases not matched to a gene: 6. CDR1 is MDHEN, CDR2 SYDVKM, per germline. The CDR3 DNA is TGTGCCAGCAGTTCCCAGGGGGCTTGGGGCTACACCTTC. As protein: CASSSQGAWGYTF.

The chain joins TRBV7-9 to TRBJ1-4; tentatively, D is TRBD1 (6 bases). Deletions cut 5 bases from V and 4 bases from J, with 17 bases between. The CDR3 has 16 amino acids. Germline lookup yields CDR1 SEHNR and CDR2 FQNEAQ (reference sequence). The CDR3 sequence is CASSQRFGQHNEKLFF. The CDR3 region has the DNA TGTGCCAGCAGCCAACGATTCGGACAGCATAATGAAAAACTGTTTTTT. Full variable domain (remainder filled in from reference TRBV7-9 and TRBJ1-4): DTGVSQNPRHKITKRGQNVTFRCDPISEHNRLYWYRQTLGQGPEFLTYFQNEAQLEKSRLLSDRFSAERPKGSFSTLEIQRTEQGDSAMYLCASSQRFGQHNEKLFFGSGTQLSVL.

The V gene is TRBV5-1, the J gene TRBJ1-2, with TRBD1 matching over 12 bases. This CDR3 has 15 residues. The trim removed 4 bases at V and 5 bases at J, leaving 6 bases unmatched. The germline gives CDR1 SGHRS, CDR2 YFSETQ. The CDR3 DNA follows: TGCGCCAGCAGCGCCCCGGGACAGGGGGCTTATGGCTACACCTTC. This translates into CASSAPGQGAYGYTF.

The genes are TRBV4-3 and TRBJ1-3, with 9 bases lining up with TRBD1. CDR1 and CDR2 (germline): LGHNA, YSLEER. This CDR3 spans 14 amino acids. Trimming cost V 4 bases and J 7 bases; bases outside gene matches: 5. The CDR3 here is CASSPGDRVNTIYF. For the CDR3, the DNA is TGCGCCAGCAGCCCAGGGGACAGGGTGAACACCATATATTTT.